This T cell receptor beta chain derives from a study of cytomegalovirus exposure and HLA in healthy donors. On the study more broadly: HLA-typed donors were the source of approximately 85 million unique TCRs, which an early data release held. Of 350 to 400 genotyped donors, 80% to 85% grouped in the Caucasian-associated ancestry cluster.

A multiplex PCR was run with 60 Vbeta primers and 13 Jbeta primers. Repertoires were generated with immunoSEQ multiplex PCR, while TCRdb's copy carries only in-frame clones and drops some. The table records 90,000 to 120,000 clones, around 77% of them present only once. General study findings and limits: Versus the approximately 720-donor mean, an Asian-associated ancestry cluster reportedly showed fewer N-insertions in a later analysis. Analysis was performed later, and it showed HLA-associated TCR beta chains to be more clonally expanded than equally common others.

About this clone itself: Its antigen remains unidentified.

The material sequenced was PBMCs. The TCR sequence derives from a male donor in good health and CMV-seronegative.

Here the CDR3 DNA reads TGTGCCAGCAGTGAAAATCCTCGTGGCGGCACCGGGGAGCTGTTTTTT. Its translation: CASSENPRGGTGELFF. The chain links TRBV6-1 to TRBJ2-2; the D is unclear. CDR1 is MNHNS and CDR2 is SASEGT in the germline V gene. The CDR3 runs to 16 residues. The V end was cut by 2 bases, the J end by 4 bases, with 14 bases between.